This T cell receptor beta chain appears in the sequencing data of a study of OX40 agonist ivuxolimab in advanced cancers. Overall study context: An agonistic anti-OX40 (CD134) antibody, ivuxolimab, was used to treat the patients. Study findings and constraints: CD8+ T cells averaged more expanded clones than CD4+. Compared with others, partial responders at 0.1-3.0 mg/kg displayed clonal expansion among the lowest.

V lost 3 bases and J 6 bases, leaving 9 bases between the germline ends. The CDR3 is 12 residues long. From germline, CDR1 is LNHDA and CDR2 SQIVND (reference sequence). Sequenced by immunoSEQ multiplex PCR; TCRdb stores in-frame clones only, minus some. Among approximately 25,000 clones listed, 60% to 80% were seen once. Concerning this clone itself: Its antigen is not known.

This clonotype originated in an adult with an advanced solid tumor such as melanoma, head and neck, liver or kidney cancer. The sample was CD4+ or CD8+ T cells sorted from blood, taken in a trial of the OX40 agonist ivuxolimab. The rearrangement joins TRBV19 to TRBJ2-7; possible D gene TRBD1, 6 bases. The CDR3 protein is CASSITGREQYF. Written as DNA, the CDR3 is TGTGCCAGTAGTATCACAGGGCGCGAGCAGTACTTC.